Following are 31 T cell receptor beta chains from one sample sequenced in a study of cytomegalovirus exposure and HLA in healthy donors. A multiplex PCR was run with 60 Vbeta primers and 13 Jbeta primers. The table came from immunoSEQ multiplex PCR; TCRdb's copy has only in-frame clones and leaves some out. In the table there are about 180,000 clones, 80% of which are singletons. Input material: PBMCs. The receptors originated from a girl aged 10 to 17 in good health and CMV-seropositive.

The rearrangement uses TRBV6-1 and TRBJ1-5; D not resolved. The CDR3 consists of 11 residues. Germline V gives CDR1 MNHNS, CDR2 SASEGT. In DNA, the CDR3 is TGTGCGTCGGGTCTAGCGGGGCCCCAGCATTTT. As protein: CASGLAGPQHF.

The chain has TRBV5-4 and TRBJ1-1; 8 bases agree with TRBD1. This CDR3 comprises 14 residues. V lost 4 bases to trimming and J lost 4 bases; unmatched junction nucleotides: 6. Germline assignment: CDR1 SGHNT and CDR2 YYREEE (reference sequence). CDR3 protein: CASSVTGVGTEAFF. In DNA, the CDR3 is TGTGCCAGCAGCGTGACAGGGGTCGGCACTGAAGCTTTCTTT.

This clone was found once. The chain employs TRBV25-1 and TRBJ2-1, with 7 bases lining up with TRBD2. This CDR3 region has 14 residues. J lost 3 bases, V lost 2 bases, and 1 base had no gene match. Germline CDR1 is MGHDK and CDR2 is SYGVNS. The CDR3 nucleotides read TGTGCCAGCAGTGAAGGCGGGAGCTACAATGAGCAGTTCTTC. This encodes CASSEGGSYNEQFF.

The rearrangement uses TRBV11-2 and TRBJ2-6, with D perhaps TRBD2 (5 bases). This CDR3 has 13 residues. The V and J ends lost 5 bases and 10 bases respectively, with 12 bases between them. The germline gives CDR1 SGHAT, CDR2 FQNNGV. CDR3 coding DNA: TGTGCCAGCAGCCCCTTCGGGGTAAACGTCCTGACTTTC. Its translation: CASSPFGVNVLTF.

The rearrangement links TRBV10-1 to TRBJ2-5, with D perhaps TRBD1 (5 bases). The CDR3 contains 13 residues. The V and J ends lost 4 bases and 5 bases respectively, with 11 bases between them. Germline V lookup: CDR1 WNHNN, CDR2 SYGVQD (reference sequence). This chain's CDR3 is CASSALGLETQYF. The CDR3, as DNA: TGCGCCAGCAGTGCGTTGGGGCTGGAGACCCAGTACTTC.

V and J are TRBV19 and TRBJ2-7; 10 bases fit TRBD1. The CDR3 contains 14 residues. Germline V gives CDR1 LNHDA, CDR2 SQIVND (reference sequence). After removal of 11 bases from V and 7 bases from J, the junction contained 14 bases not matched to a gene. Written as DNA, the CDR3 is TGTGCCGTTGACAGGGGGCACCCCACCGGGGAGCAGTACTTC. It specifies CAVDRGHPTGEQYF.

The CDR3, as DNA: TGTGCCAGCAGCTCAGGGGTGACAAGCACTGAAGCTTTCTTT. This sequence encodes CASSSGVTSTEAFF. This rearrangement joins TRBV11-2 to TRBJ1-1; D perhaps matches TRBD1 (6 bases). CDR3 size: 14 residues. Looked up from germline, CDR1 is SGHAT and CDR2 is FQNNGV. The V end was cut by 4 bases, the J end by 4 bases, with 13 bases between.

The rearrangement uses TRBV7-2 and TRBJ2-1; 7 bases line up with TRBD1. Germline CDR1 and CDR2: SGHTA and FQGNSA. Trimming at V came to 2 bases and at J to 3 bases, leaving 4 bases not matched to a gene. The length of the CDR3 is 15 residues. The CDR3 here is CASSLRDRDYNEQFF. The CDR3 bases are TGTGCCAGCAGCTTACGGGACAGAGACTACAATGAGCAGTTCTTC.

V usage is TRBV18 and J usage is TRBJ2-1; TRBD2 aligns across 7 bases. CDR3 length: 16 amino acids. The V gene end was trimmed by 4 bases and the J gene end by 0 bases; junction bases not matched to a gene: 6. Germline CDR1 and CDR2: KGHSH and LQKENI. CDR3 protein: CASSQALAVSYNEQFF. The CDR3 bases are TGTGCCAGCTCACAGGCGCTAGCGGTCTCCTACAATGAGCAGTTCTTC.

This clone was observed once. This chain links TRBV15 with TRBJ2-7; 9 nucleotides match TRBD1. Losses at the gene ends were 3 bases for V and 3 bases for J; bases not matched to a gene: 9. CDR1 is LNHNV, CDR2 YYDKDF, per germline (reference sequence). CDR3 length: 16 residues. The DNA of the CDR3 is TGTGCCACCAGCAGGGACAGGGGAAGGGGGTACTACGAGCAGTACTTC. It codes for CATSRDRGRGYYEQYF.

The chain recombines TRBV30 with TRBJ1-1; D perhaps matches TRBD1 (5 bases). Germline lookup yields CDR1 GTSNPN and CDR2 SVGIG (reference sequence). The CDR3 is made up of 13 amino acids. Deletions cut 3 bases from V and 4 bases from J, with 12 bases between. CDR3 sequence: CAWSLSGGTEAFF. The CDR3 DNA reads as TGTGCCTGGAGCCTATCGGGGGGCACTGAAGCTTTCTTT.

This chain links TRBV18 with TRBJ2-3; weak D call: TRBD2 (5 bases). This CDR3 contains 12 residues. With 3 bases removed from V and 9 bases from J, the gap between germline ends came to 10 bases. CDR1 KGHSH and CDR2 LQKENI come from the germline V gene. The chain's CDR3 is CASSPGLNTQYF. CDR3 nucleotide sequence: TGTGCCAGCTCACCCGGACTTAACACGCAGTATTTT.

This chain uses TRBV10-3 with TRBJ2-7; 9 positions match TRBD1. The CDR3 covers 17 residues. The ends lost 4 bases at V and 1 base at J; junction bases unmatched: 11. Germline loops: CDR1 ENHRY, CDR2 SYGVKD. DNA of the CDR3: TGTGCCATCAGTGGAATGGGGGGACAGGGCCGTTCCTACGAGCAGTACTTC. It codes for CAISGMGGQGRSYEQYF.

The CDR3 bases are TGTGCCAGCAGCTTCTCGCAGGGGGCCGGGGAGCTGTTTTTT. It yields the protein CASSFSQGAGELFF. The rearrangement links TRBV7-9 to TRBJ2-2; 7 nucleotides match TRBD1. V lost 3 bases to trimming and J lost 6 bases; unmatched junction nucleotides: 4. The CDR3 loop spans 14 amino acids. Germline values: CDR1 SEHNR, CDR2 FQNEAQ (reference sequence).

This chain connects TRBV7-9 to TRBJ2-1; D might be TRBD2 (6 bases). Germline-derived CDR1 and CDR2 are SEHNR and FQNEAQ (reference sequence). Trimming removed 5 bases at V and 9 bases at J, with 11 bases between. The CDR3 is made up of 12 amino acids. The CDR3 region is CASSPGLSEQFF. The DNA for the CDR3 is TGTGCCAGCAGCCCAGGACTAAGTGAGCAGTTCTTC.

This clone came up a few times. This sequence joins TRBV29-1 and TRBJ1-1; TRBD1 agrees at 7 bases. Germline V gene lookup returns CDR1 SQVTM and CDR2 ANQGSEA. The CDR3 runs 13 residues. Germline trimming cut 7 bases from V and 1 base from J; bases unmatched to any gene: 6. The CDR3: CSGSHRGNTEAFF. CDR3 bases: TGCAGCGGGAGCCACAGGGGGAACACTGAAGCTTTCTTT. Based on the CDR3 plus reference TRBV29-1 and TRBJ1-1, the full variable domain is SAVISQKPSRDICQRGTSLTIQCQVDSQVTMMFWYRQQPGQSLTLIATANQGSEATYESGFVIDKFPISRPNLTFSTLTVSNMSPEDSSIYLCSGSHRGNTEAFFGQGTRLTVV.

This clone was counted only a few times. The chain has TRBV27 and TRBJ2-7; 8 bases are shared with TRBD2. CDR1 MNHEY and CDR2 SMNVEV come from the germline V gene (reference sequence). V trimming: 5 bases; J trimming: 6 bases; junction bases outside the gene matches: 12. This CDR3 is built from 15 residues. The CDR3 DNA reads TGTGCCAGCAGTCCGACCGGGACTAGGAGTCGCGAGCAGTACTTC. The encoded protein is CASSPTGTRSREQYF.

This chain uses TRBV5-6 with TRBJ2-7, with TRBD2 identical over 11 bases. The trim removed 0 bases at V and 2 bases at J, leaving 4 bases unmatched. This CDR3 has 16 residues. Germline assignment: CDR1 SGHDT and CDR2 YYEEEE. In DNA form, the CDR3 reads TGTGCCAGCAGCTTGGGGGGGACTAGCGGAACCTACGAGCAGTACTTC. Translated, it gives CASSLGGTSGTYEQYF.

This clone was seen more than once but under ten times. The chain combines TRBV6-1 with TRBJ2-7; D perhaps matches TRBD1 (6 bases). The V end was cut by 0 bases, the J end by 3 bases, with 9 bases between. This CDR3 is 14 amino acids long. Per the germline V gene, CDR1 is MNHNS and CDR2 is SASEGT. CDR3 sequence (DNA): TGTGCCAGCAGTGAAGCGTTAGGGGGCTACGAGCAGTACTTC. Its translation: CASSEALGGYEQYF.

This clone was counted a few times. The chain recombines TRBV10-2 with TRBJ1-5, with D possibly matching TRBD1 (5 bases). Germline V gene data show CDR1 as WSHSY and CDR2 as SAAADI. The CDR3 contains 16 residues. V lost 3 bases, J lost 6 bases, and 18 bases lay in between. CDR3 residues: CASSDAGQGVFQPQHF. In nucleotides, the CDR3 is TGCGCCAGCAGTGATGCAGGGCAAGGGGTTTTTCAGCCCCAGCATTTT.

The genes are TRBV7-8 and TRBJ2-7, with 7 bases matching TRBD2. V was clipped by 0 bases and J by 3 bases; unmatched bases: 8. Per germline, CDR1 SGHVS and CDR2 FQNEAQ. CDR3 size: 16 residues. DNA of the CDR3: TGTGCCAGCAGCTTAGCGACTAGGCTAGCGGTCTACGAGCAGTACTTC. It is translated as CASSLATRLAVYEQYF.

The CDR3 loop reads CASSVGQITEAFF. CDR3 coding DNA: TGTGCCAGCAGCGTAGGACAGATCACTGAAGCTTTCTTT. The rearrangement links TRBV9 to TRBJ1-1; D perhaps matches TRBD1 (5 bases). Germline-derived CDR1 and CDR2 are SGDLS and YYNGEE. V was pared by 0 bases and J by 4 bases, with 7 bases between. The CDR3 is made up of 13 amino acids.

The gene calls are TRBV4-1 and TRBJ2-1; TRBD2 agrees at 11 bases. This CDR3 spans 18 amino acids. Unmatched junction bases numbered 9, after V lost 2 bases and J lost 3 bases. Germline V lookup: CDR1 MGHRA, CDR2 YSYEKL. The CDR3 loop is CASSQSLRLAGFYNEQFF. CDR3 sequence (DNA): TGCGCCAGCAGCCAAAGCTTGAGACTAGCGGGATTCTACAATGAGCAGTTCTTC.

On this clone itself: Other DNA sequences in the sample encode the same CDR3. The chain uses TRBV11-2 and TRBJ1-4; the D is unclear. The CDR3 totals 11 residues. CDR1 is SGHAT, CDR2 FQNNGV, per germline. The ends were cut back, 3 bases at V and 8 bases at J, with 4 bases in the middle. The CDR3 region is CASSLREKLFF. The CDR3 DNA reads TGTGCCAGCAGCTTGAGGGAAAAACTGTTTTTT.

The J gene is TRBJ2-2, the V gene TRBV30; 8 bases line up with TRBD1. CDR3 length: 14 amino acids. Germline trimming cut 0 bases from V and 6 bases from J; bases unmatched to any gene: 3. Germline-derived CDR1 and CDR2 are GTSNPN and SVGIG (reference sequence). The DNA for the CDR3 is TGTGCCTGGAGTGTGCAGGGGGCCCCCGGGGAGCTGTTTTTT. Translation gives CAWSVQGAPGELFF.

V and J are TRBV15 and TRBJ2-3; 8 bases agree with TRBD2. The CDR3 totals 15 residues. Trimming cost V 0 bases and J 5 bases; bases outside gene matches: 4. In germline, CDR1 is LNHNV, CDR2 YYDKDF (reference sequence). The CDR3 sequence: CATSRETGGRDTQYF. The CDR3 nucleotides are TGTGCCACCAGCAGAGAAACGGGAGGGAGAGATACGCAGTATTTT.

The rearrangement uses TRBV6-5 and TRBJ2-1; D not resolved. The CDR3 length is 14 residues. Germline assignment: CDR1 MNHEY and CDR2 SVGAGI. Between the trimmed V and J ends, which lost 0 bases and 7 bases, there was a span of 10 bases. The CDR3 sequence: CASSYSARRNEQFF. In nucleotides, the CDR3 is TGTGCCAGCAGTTACTCCGCTAGACGAAATGAGCAGTTCTTC.

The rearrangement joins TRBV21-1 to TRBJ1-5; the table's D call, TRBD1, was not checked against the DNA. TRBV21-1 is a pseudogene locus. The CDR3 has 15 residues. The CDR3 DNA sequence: TGTGCCAGCAGCAAAGCGTCAACAGTTAATCAGCCCCAGCATTTT. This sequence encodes CASSKASTVNQPQHF.

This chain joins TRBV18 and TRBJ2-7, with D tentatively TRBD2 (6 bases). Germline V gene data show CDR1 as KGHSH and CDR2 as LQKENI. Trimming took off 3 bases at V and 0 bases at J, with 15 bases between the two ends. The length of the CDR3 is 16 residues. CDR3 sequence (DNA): TGTGCCAGCTCACCGACTACCGGGACTGGCTCCTACGAGCAGTACTTC. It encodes CASSPTTGTGSYEQYF.

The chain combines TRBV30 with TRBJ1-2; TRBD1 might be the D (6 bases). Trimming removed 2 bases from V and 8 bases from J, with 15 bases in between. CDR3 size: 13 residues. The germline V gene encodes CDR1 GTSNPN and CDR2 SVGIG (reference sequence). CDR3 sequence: CAWSLPPGDGYTF. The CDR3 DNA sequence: TGTGCCTGGAGTTTACCGCCAGGGGACGGCTACACCTTC.

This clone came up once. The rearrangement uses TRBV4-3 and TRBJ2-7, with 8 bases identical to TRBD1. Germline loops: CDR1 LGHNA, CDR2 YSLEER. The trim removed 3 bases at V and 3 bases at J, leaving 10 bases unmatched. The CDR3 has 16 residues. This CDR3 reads CASSQDGQGILYEQYF. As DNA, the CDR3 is TGCGCCAGCAGCCAGGATGGACAGGGCATACTCTACGAGCAGTACTTC.